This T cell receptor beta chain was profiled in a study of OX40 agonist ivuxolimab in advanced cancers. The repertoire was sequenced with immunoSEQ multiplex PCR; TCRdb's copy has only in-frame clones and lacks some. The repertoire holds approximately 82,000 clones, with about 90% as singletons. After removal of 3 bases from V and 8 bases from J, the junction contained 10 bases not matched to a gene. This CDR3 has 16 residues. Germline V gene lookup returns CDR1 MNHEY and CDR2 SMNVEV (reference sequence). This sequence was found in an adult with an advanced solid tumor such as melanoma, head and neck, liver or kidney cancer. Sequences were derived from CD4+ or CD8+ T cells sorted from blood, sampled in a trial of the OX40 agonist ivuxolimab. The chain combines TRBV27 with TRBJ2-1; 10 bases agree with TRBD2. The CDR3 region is CASSFGSGGVFHEQFF. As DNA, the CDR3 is TGTGCCAGCAGTTTTGGAAGCGGGGGGGTATTTCATGAGCAGTTCTTC.